This T cell receptor beta chain originates from a study of tumor-infiltrating lymphocytes in primary liver carcinoma. Whole-study context: The study enrolled male and female patients aged 30 to 69 years.

Unsorted whole blood supplied the RNA, and germline DNA was extracted too. Concerning this clonotype: Its cognate antigen is unknown.

General study findings and limits: The study found tumor-adjacent and tumor-blood pairs overlapped less than tumor region pairs.

Starting from approximately 470 ng of total RNA, TCR beta cDNA was produced with a primer in the constant region. Three nested multiplex PCR rounds, a slightly modified ARM-PCR method, built the TCR beta libraries. Both of the initial two PCR rounds ran for around 9 cycles and employed TRBV1-TRBV30 forward primers alongside a C-beta reverse primer. TCRdb re-called the multiplex PCR reads through MiXCR, storing one row per CDR3 protein. The data contain some 190,000 distinct CDR3 sequences, over 45% of them singletons. Trimming cost V 0 bases and J 4 bases; bases outside gene matches: 4. Germline CDR1 and CDR2: GTSNPN and SVGIG (reference sequence). This CDR3 region has 15 residues.

The V call is TRBV30, the J call TRBJ2-5; 11 bases map to TRBD2. This TCR came from a man aged 35-49 years with primary liver carcinoma and hepatitis B virus infection. Sequencing was done on a sample of peripheral blood. The CDR3 reads CAWSVLAGGRETQYF. The CDR3 bases are TGTGCCTGGAGTGTATTAGCGGGAGGGCGAGAGACCCAGTACTTC.